These T cell receptor beta chains were read from a single sample in a study of T cells in Graves' hyperthyroidism and ophthalmopathy. TCRdb reprocessed the multiplex PCR reads via MiXCR and lists one record per CDR3 protein. Here the sample spans 500,000 to 650,000 distinct CDR3 sequences, 14% being singletons. Sequencing was performed on blood. These TCRs come from a woman aged 40 to 50 with Graves' hyperthyroidism. Both conserved end residues are part of each CDR3. Fields, in order: V gene, CDR3 length, D gene, J gene, clone size, CDR3 DNA, CDR3 protein. D genes are given only for firm matches. Clone size appears in some rows only: once, few, many, or a class for an expanded clone.

v_call: TRBV7-9
cdr3_length: 14
d_call: -
j_call: TRBJ1-1
clone_size: many
cdr3_nt: TGTGCCAGCAGCTTAGTGAATGGAAAGGGTGAAGCTTTCTTT
cdr3_aa: CASSLVNGKGEAFF

v_call: TRBV20-1
cdr3_length: 17
d_call: TRBD2
j_call: TRBJ2-5
clone_size: many
cdr3_nt: TGCAGTGCTCCTCGACTAGCGGGAGCCCTGTACCAAGAGACCCAGTACTTC
cdr3_aa: CSAPRLAGALYQETQYF

v_call: TRBV20-1
cdr3_length: 12
d_call: -
j_call: TRBJ1-4
clone_size: -
cdr3_nt: TGCAGTGCCCTAGTGCAGGGAGAAAAACTGTTTTTT
cdr3_aa: CSALVQGEKLFF

v_call: TRBV12-3/TRBV12-4
cdr3_length: 14
d_call: -
j_call: TRBJ1-6
clone_size: -
cdr3_nt: TGTGCCAGCAGTCGTACAGGGACCGGTTCACCCCTCCACTTT
cdr3_aa: CASSRTGTGSPLHF

v_call: TRBV5-1
cdr3_length: 15
d_call: -
j_call: TRBJ1-5
clone_size: -
cdr3_nt: TGCGCCAGCAGCGAAAGTGGGGCGATCGGTCAGCCCCAGCATTTT
cdr3_aa: CASSESGAIGQPQHF

v_call: TRBV5-1
cdr3_length: 15
d_call: -
j_call: TRBJ2-2
clone_size: many
cdr3_nt: TGCGCCACACGGTCTGGGGCGAGCAACACCGGGGAGCTGTTTTTT
cdr3_aa: CATRSGASNTGELFF

v_call: TRBV28
cdr3_length: 14
d_call: -
j_call: TRBJ1-6
clone_size: few
cdr3_nt: TGTGCCAGTTACCCCCCCCCTCATAATTCACCCCTCCACTTT
cdr3_aa: CASYPPPHNSPLHF

v_call: TRBV28
cdr3_length: 15
d_call: TRBD1
j_call: TRBJ1-2
clone_size: -
cdr3_nt: TGTGCCAGCAGTTCAAGACAGGGGAGCGCTTATGGCTACACCTTC
cdr3_aa: CASSSRQGSAYGYTF

v_call: TRBV19
cdr3_length: 15
d_call: TRBD1
j_call: TRBJ2-3
clone_size: few
cdr3_nt: TGTGCCAGTAGTCGGACAGGGTTGCCCACAGATACGCAGTATTTT
cdr3_aa: CASSRTGLPTDTQYF

v_call: TRBV28
cdr3_length: 17
d_call: TRBD2
j_call: TRBJ2-2
clone_size: few
cdr3_nt: TGTGCCAGCAGTTCATTGGGACTAGCGGGAGGGGTCGGGGAGCTGTTTTTT
cdr3_aa: CASSSLGLAGGVGELFF

v_call: TRBV5-1
cdr3_length: 15
d_call: TRBD2
j_call: TRBJ2-3
clone_size: many
cdr3_nt: TGCGCCAGCAGCGGACCGGGACTAGCGTCAGATACGCAGTATTTT
cdr3_aa: CASSGPGLASDTQYF

v_call: TRBV3-1
cdr3_length: 17
d_call: -
j_call: TRBJ2-3
clone_size: few
cdr3_nt: TGTGCCAGCAGCCAAGATCTGGGGGGAAGTGACGCAGATACGCAGTATTTT
cdr3_aa: CASSQDLGGSDADTQYF

v_call: TRBV20-1
cdr3_length: 13
d_call: -
j_call: TRBJ1-1
clone_size: -
cdr3_nt: TGCAGTGCTAGGGGGACACTGAACACTGAAGCTTTCTTT
cdr3_aa: CSARGTLNTEAFF

v_call: TRBV9
cdr3_length: 14
d_call: -
j_call: TRBJ2-7
clone_size: -
cdr3_nt: TGTGCCAGCAGCGTATCTCCAGCCTCCTACGAGCAGTACTTC
cdr3_aa: CASSVSPASYEQYF

v_call: TRBV18
cdr3_length: 15
d_call: -
j_call: TRBJ2-6
clone_size: few
cdr3_nt: TGTGCCAGCTCTGTGTTTGGTACTGGGGCCAACGTCCTGACTTTC
cdr3_aa: CASSVFGTGANVLTF

v_call: TRBV29-1
cdr3_length: 13
d_call: -
j_call: TRBJ1-1
clone_size: many
cdr3_nt: TGCAGCGTTGTAGTGGCGCCGGTCACTGAAGCTTTCTTT
cdr3_aa: CSVVVAPVTEAFF

v_call: TRBV28
cdr3_length: 13
d_call: -
j_call: TRBJ2-7
clone_size: many
cdr3_nt: TGTGCCAGCAGCCGACAGTTGACCTACGAGCAGTACTTC
cdr3_aa: CASSRQLTYEQYF

v_call: TRBV6-1
cdr3_length: 17
d_call: TRBD2
j_call: TRBJ2-4
clone_size: many
cdr3_nt: TGTGCCACCCGTGAGGGGGTAGCGGGAGACGCCAAAAACATTCAGTACTTC
cdr3_aa: CATREGVAGDAKNIQYF

v_call: TRBV2
cdr3_length: 16
d_call: TRBD2
j_call: TRBJ2-2
clone_size: many
cdr3_nt: TGTGCCAGCAGGGAGGGACTAGCGACCGTTGCCGGGGAGCTGTTTTTT
cdr3_aa: CASREGLATVAGELFF

v_call: TRBV29-1
cdr3_length: 14
d_call: TRBD2
j_call: TRBJ2-5
clone_size: -
cdr3_nt: TGCAGCGTTGGGACTAGCGGGGGGCAAGAGACCCAGTGCTTC
cdr3_aa: CSVGTSGGQETQCF

v_call: TRBV3-1
cdr3_length: 14
d_call: -
j_call: TRBJ1-1
clone_size: many
cdr3_nt: TGTGCCAGCAGCCTCCAACAGGGAACCACTGAAGCTTTCTTT
cdr3_aa: CASSLQQGTTEAFF

v_call: TRBV6-1
cdr3_length: 17
d_call: TRBD2
j_call: TRBJ2-2
clone_size: many
cdr3_nt: TGTGCCAGCAGTGAAGCTCGGAGCGGGAGGAACACCGGGGAGCTGTTTTTT
cdr3_aa: CASSEARSGRNTGELFF

v_call: TRBV10-3
cdr3_length: 14
d_call: -
j_call: TRBJ1-3
clone_size: few
cdr3_nt: TGTGCCATCAGTGACCCTACGGCTGGAAACACCATATATTTT
cdr3_aa: CAISDPTAGNTIYF

v_call: TRBV20-1
cdr3_length: 15
d_call: TRBD2
j_call: TRBJ2-1
clone_size: many
cdr3_nt: TGCAGTGCTAGACCTGGACTAGCGGGAGGCCGCGAGCAGTTCTTC
cdr3_aa: CSARPGLAGGREQFF

v_call: TRBV30
cdr3_length: 14
d_call: -
j_call: TRBJ1-5
clone_size: many
cdr3_nt: TGTGCCTGGAGTGTATCTGGAAGTAATCAGCCCCAGCATTTT
cdr3_aa: CAWSVSGSNQPQHF

v_call: TRBV10-3
cdr3_length: 14
d_call: -
j_call: TRBJ2-1
clone_size: many
cdr3_nt: TGTGCCATCAGTGGGGGCGGGCAACACAATGAGCAGTTCTTC
cdr3_aa: CAISGGGQHNEQFF

v_call: TRBV30
cdr3_length: 12
d_call: TRBD1
j_call: TRBJ1-2
clone_size: -
cdr3_nt: TGTGCCCGAAGGACAGGGAACTATGGCTACACCTTC
cdr3_aa: CARRTGNYGYTF

v_call: TRBV28
cdr3_length: 15
d_call: TRBD1
j_call: TRBJ2-2
clone_size: many
cdr3_nt: TGTGCCAGCAGACGGGACAGGGGAAACACCGGGGAGCTGTTTTTT
cdr3_aa: CASRRDRGNTGELFF

v_call: TRBV7-9
cdr3_length: 14
d_call: -
j_call: TRBJ2-5
clone_size: -
cdr3_nt: TGTGCCAGCAGCCACAGCCGCGGGGCAGAGACCCAGTACTTC
cdr3_aa: CASSHSRGAETQYF

v_call: TRBV18
cdr3_length: 13
d_call: -
j_call: TRBJ2-3
clone_size: many
cdr3_nt: TGTGCCAGCTCACCAGAAGGACTTGGTACGCAGTATTTT
cdr3_aa: CASSPEGLGTQYF

v_call: TRBV20-1
cdr3_length: 15
d_call: -
j_call: TRBJ2-1
clone_size: -
cdr3_nt: TGCAGTGCTAGTAACGCGGGTAGCTCCTACAATGAGCAGTTCTTC
cdr3_aa: CSASNAGSSYNEQFF

v_call: TRBV3-1
cdr3_length: 19
d_call: TRBD2
j_call: TRBJ2-6
clone_size: many
cdr3_nt: TGTGCCAGCAGCCCGTCTGAGCTAGCGGGGCCCTCTGGGGCCAACGTCCTGACTTTC
cdr3_aa: CASSPSELAGPSGANVLTF

v_call: TRBV30
cdr3_length: 13
d_call: TRBD1
j_call: TRBJ1-5
clone_size: many
cdr3_nt: TGTGCCTGGGCACAGGGGGCCCGTCAGCCCCAGCATTTT
cdr3_aa: CAWAQGARQPQHF

v_call: TRBV30
cdr3_length: 14
d_call: TRBD1
j_call: TRBJ2-7
clone_size: once
cdr3_nt: TGTGCCTGGAGTGTAGGACAGGGGGGATACGAGCAGTACTTC
cdr3_aa: CAWSVGQGGYEQYF

v_call: TRBV18
cdr3_length: 15
d_call: -
j_call: TRBJ1-1
clone_size: many
cdr3_nt: TGTGCCAGCTCACCGCAGCAAGGAGCGAACACTGAAGCTTTCTTT
cdr3_aa: CASSPQQGANTEAFF

v_call: TRBV12-3/TRBV12-4
cdr3_length: 15
d_call: -
j_call: TRBJ2-1
clone_size: many
cdr3_nt: TGTGCCAGCAGTTTAGGGCCTGGCGGGAACTATGAGCAGTTCTTC
cdr3_aa: CASSLGPGGNYEQFF

v_call: TRBV7-3
cdr3_length: 15
d_call: -
j_call: TRBJ2-2
clone_size: many
cdr3_nt: TGTGCCAGCAGCTTAAATCCAGCGAACACCGGGGAGCTGTTTTTT
cdr3_aa: CASSLNPANTGELFF

v_call: TRBV6-1
cdr3_length: 13
d_call: TRBD2
j_call: TRBJ2-2
clone_size: many
cdr3_nt: TGTGCCAGCAGTGAGCGGGAGACCGGGGAGCTGTTTTTT
cdr3_aa: CASSERETGELFF

v_call: TRBV7-8
cdr3_length: 14
d_call: -
j_call: TRBJ2-3
clone_size: many
cdr3_nt: TGTGCCAGCAGCTCACTCGCAGGACCAGATACGCAGTATTTT
cdr3_aa: CASSSLAGPDTQYF

v_call: TRBV7-9
cdr3_length: 15
d_call: TRBD2
j_call: TRBJ2-1
clone_size: -
cdr3_nt: TGTGCCAGCAGCCTACTAGCGGGGGGGGATGGTGAGCAGTTCTTC
cdr3_aa: CASSLLAGGDGEQFF

v_call: TRBV2
cdr3_length: 15
d_call: -
j_call: TRBJ2-1
clone_size: many
cdr3_nt: TGTGCCAGCAGTGATGACTTTTCCCTGGGGGATGAGCAGTTCTTC
cdr3_aa: CASSDDFSLGDEQFF

v_call: TRBV24-1
cdr3_length: 15
d_call: -
j_call: TRBJ2-2
clone_size: many
cdr3_nt: TGTGCCACCAGTGATTCTAGAAGGTATACCGGGGAGCTGTTTTTT
cdr3_aa: CATSDSRRYTGELFF

v_call: TRBV3-1
cdr3_length: 13
d_call: -
j_call: TRBJ1-1
clone_size: many
cdr3_nt: TGTGCCAGCAGCCAAAAGTTGAACACTGAAGCTTTCTTT
cdr3_aa: CASSQKLNTEAFF

v_call: TRBV6-1
cdr3_length: 15
d_call: -
j_call: TRBJ2-1
clone_size: -
cdr3_nt: TGTGCCAGCAGTAGACAGGCGAACACCTACAATGAGCAGTTCTTC
cdr3_aa: CASSRQANTYNEQFF

v_call: TRBV20-1
cdr3_length: 16
d_call: TRBD2
j_call: TRBJ2-5
clone_size: many
cdr3_nt: TGCAGTGCTGAAGGACTAGCGGCAGGGTACCAAGAGACCCAGTACTTC
cdr3_aa: CSAEGLAAGYQETQYF

v_call: TRBV20-1
cdr3_length: 12
d_call: -
j_call: TRBJ2-5
clone_size: many
cdr3_nt: TGCAGTGGGGCCGGGACTGAAGAGACCCAGTACTTC
cdr3_aa: CSGAGTEETQYF

v_call: TRBV28
cdr3_length: 15
d_call: -
j_call: TRBJ2-1
clone_size: few
cdr3_nt: TGTGCCAGCAGTTTTCTCTCCACCGCTGGGAATGAGCAGTTCTTC
cdr3_aa: CASSFLSTAGNEQFF

v_call: TRBV12-3/TRBV12-4
cdr3_length: 13
d_call: -
j_call: TRBJ2-5
clone_size: many
cdr3_nt: TGTGCCAGCAGGAAAGCGGTGGTAGAGACCCAGTACTTC
cdr3_aa: CASRKAVVETQYF

v_call: TRBV28
cdr3_length: 14
d_call: -
j_call: TRBJ2-3
clone_size: many
cdr3_nt: TGTGCCAGCAGTTTATACGACAGCCCAGATACGCAGTATTTT
cdr3_aa: CASSLYDSPDTQYF

v_call: TRBV10-3
cdr3_length: 15
d_call: -
j_call: TRBJ1-1
clone_size: many
cdr3_nt: TGTGCCATCAGTGAGTCGGCAGGGGTTGGGGCTGAAGCTTTCTTT
cdr3_aa: CAISESAGVGAEAFF

v_call: TRBV4-1
cdr3_length: 15
d_call: TRBD1
j_call: TRBJ2-7
clone_size: -
cdr3_nt: TGCGCCAGCAGCCAAGTGACGCAGGGGGCGTTTGAGCAGTACTTC
cdr3_aa: CASSQVTQGAFEQYF

v_call: TRBV6-1
cdr3_length: 15
d_call: -
j_call: TRBJ2-5
clone_size: few
cdr3_nt: TGTGCCAGCAGTTCCACCGGGGCCCTTTCTGAGACCCAGTACTTC
cdr3_aa: CASSSTGALSETQYF

v_call: TRBV20-1
cdr3_length: 13
d_call: -
j_call: TRBJ2-2
clone_size: -
cdr3_nt: TGCAGTGCTAAAGGCGCGAACACCGGGGAGCTGTTTTTT
cdr3_aa: CSAKGANTGELFF